This entry lists 13 T cell receptor beta chains sequenced from one sample in a study of shared clonotypes between healthy human individuals. The repertoire was sequenced with immunoSEQ multiplex PCR; TCRdb's copy has only in-frame clones and lacks some. Counted here are 500,000 or so clones, 90% to 96% occurring once; the ten biggest clones make up 0.05% to 0.07%. The sample taken for sequencing was naive CD4+ T cells sorted from blood. Subset denoted: CD45RA+ positively selected. The receptors were gathered from a woman in her thirties in good health.

The chain is built from TRBV19 and TRBJ2-2, with 7 bases matching TRBD2. V trimming: 3 bases; J trimming: 6 bases; junction bases outside the gene matches: 10. This CDR3 has 16 amino acids. The germline V gene has CDR1 LNHDA and CDR2 SQIVND (reference sequence). In DNA form, the CDR3 reads TGTGCCAGTAGTATTTGGGGGAGGGCGGTATCCGGGGAGCTGTTTTTT. Protein: CASSIWGRAVSGELFF.

CDR3 region: CASSPAVSSYNEQFF. The CDR3 DNA follows: TGTGCCAGCTCACCAGCGGTGAGCTCCTACAATGAGCAGTTCTTC. This rearrangement joins TRBV18 to TRBJ2-1, with no clear D. The V gene lost 2 bases and the J gene lost 0 bases, with 8 bases spanning the gap. CDR1 and CDR2 from the germline V gene are KGHSH and LQKENI. The CDR3 is 15 residues long.

The V and J genes are TRBV6-5 and TRBJ2-5; D is ambiguous. Germline CDR1 reads MNHEY; CDR2 reads SVGAGI. The V end lost 10 bases, the J end lost 0 bases, and 3 bases lay between the germline ends. The CDR3 covers 10 residues. CDR3 sequence: CAKHQETQYF. The CDR3 region has the DNA TGTGCCAAACACCAAGAGACCCAGTACTTC.

This chain joins TRBV7-3 and TRBJ2-7; 13 bases agree with TRBD2. V lost 5 bases, J lost 2 bases, and 3 bases stayed unmatched. Germline CDR1 is SGHTA and CDR2 is FQGTGA. CDR3 length equals 15 residues. The CDR3 reads CASSLLAGGPYEQYF. In nucleotides, the CDR3 is TGTGCCAGCAGCCTACTAGCGGGAGGGCCCTACGAGCAGTACTTC.

The chain employs TRBV10-1 and TRBJ2-3; 13 nucleotides match TRBD2. V was pared by 4 bases and J by 6 bases, with 7 bases of the junction left unmatched. Looked up from germline, CDR1 is WNHNN and CDR2 is SYGVQD (reference sequence). The CDR3 runs to 16 residues. The CDR3 protein is CASSVRTSGSGDTQYF. The CDR3 coding sequence is TGCGCCAGCAGTGTACGGACTAGCGGGAGTGGGGATACGCAGTATTTT.

This rearrangement joins TRBV11-2 to TRBJ2-1; D is undetermined. Deletions cut 3 bases from V and 4 bases from J, with 13 bases between. This CDR3 comprises 15 residues. Germline values: CDR1 SGHAT, CDR2 FQNNGV. CDR3: CASSFRGDKYNEQFF. DNA for the CDR3: TGTGCCAGCAGCTTCCGAGGAGACAAATACAATGAGCAGTTCTTC. Drawing the rest from reference TRBV11-2 and TRBJ2-1, the complete variable domain is EAGVAQSPRYKIIEKRQSVAFWCNPISGHATLYWYQQILGQGPKLLIQFQNNGVVDDSQLPKDRFSAERLKGVDSTLKIQPAKLEDSAVYLCASSFRGDKYNEQFFGPGTRLTVL.

The count of this clone is one. The rearrangement links TRBV5-1 to TRBJ1-5; 8 nucleotides align to TRBD1. This CDR3 has 14 residues. The ends lost 4 bases at V and 9 bases at J; junction bases unmatched: 9. Germline CDR1 is SGHRS and CDR2 is YFSETQ. The CDR3, as DNA: TGCGCCAGCAGCCCGGACAGGGAGGGGATGCCCCAGCATTTT. Encoded protein: CASSPDREGMPQHF. The whole variable domain, filled in from reference TRBV5-1 and TRBJ1-5, reads KAGVTQTPRYLIKTRGQQVTLSCSPISGHRSVSWYQQTPGQGLQFLFEYFSETQRNKGNFPGRFSGRQFSNSRSEMNVSTLELGDSALYLCASSPDREGMPQHFGDGTRLSIL.

The chain has TRBV5-4 and TRBJ1-2; D is ambiguous. The length of the CDR3 is 15 residues. CDR1 SGHNT and CDR2 YYREEE come from the germline V gene (reference sequence). V was trimmed by 6 bases and J by 0 bases, leaving 15 bases between them. In DNA form, the CDR3 reads TGTGCCAGCACATCGAACGTAGGCCCTAACTATGGCTACACCTTC. Translation: CASTSNVGPNYGYTF.

This clone was seen a few times. The rearrangement joins TRBV6-1 to TRBJ1-2; D remains unclear. Germline-derived CDR1 and CDR2 are MNHNS and SASEGT. The V and J ends lost 8 bases and 8 bases respectively, with 15 bases between them. This CDR3 region has 12 residues. Here the CDR3 DNA reads TGTGCCAGCTCCCGGACCTTGGAGGGCTACACCTTC. Amino acids: CASSRTLEGYTF.

The rearrangement joins TRBV7-2 to TRBJ1-1, with 7 bases that match TRBD1. The V and J ends lost 6 bases and 0 bases, in that order; junction bases with no gene match: 10. Germline lookup yields CDR1 SGHTA and CDR2 FQGNSA. This CDR3 spans 16 amino acids. CDR3 nucleotide sequence: TGTGCCAGCAGTTTCCGGGACAGAGATCTGAACACTGAAGCTTTCTTT. This translates into CASSFRDRDLNTEAFF.

The genes are TRBV11-1 and TRBJ2-7; TRBD2 is a possible D gene (6 bases). The CDR3 covers 13 residues. In germline, CDR1 is SGHAT, CDR2 FQDESV (reference sequence). Trimming removed 4 bases from V and 7 bases from J, with 14 bases in between. CDR3 nucleotides: TGTGCCAGCAGCTCCGGACTATTCTCGGAGCAGTACTTC. This sequence encodes CASSSGLFSEQYF. The complete variable domain, with remaining parts taken from reference TRBV11-1 and TRBJ2-7, reads EAEVAQSPRYKITEKSQAVAFWCDPISGHATLYWYRQILGQGPELLVQFQDESVVDDSQLPKDRFSAERLKGVDSTLKIQPAELGDSAMYLCASSSGLFSEQYFGPGTRLTVT.

The CDR3 loop reads CTSRGLADSYEQYF. Here the CDR3 DNA reads TGCACCAGCAGGGGACTAGCGGACTCCTACGAGCAGTACTTC. The chain is built from TRBV1 and TRBJ2-7; the tabulated D call, TRBD2, remains unverified against the DNA. TRBV1 is deemed a pseudogene. CDR3 length: 14 amino acids.

The chain recombines TRBV6-4 with TRBJ1-1, with D perhaps matching TRBD1 (5 bases). From germline, CDR1 is MRHNA and CDR2 SNTAGT. CDR3 length: 14 amino acids. Trimming stripped 4 bases from V and 1 base from J, with 10 bases between. The CDR3 here is CASSVRQTNTEAFF. The DNA for the CDR3 is TGTGCCAGCAGTGTAAGACAGACGAACACTGAAGCTTTCTTT.